A selection of T cell receptor beta chains follows, all from one sample in a study of identifying expanded T cells in peripheral blood. Repertoires were generated with immunoSEQ multiplex PCR, while TCRdb's copy carries only in-frame clones and drops some. The data show 85,000 to 90,000 clones, roughly 86% seen once. The source material was blood. Receptors originate from a person between 18 and 70 years old in good health. Each CDR3 is given with its conserved first and last residue. D genes are given only for firm matches. Part of the rows lack a size; the others show once, few, many or a class for expanded clones.

>-|TRBV5-6|TRBJ1-2|-|14
CASSEQGVLGGYTF
TGTGCCAGCAGCGAGCAGGGAGTCTTGGGTGGCTACACCTTC
>-|TRBV7-8|TRBJ1-4|once|17
CASSLETVQSGVEKLFF
TGTGCCAGCAGCTTAGAAACCGTTCAGTCAGGGGTGGAAAAACTGTTTTTT
>TRBD1|TRBV5-1|TRBJ1-2|few|16
CASRIRSGQGAGGYTF
TGCGCCAGCCGAATTCGGTCCGGGCAGGGGGCGGGTGGCTACACCTTC
>TRBD1|TRBV16|TRBJ1-2|-|14
CASSQLTGNYGYTF
TGTGCCAGCAGCCAACTGACAGGGAACTATGGCTACACCTTC
>TRBD1|TRBV4-1|TRBJ1-2|-|15
CASSQGGGGIYGYTF
TGCGCCAGCAGCCAAGGTGGAGGGGGCATCTATGGCTACACCTTC
>-|TRBV6-1|TRBJ1-2|-|11
CASSEYQGYTF
TGTGCCAGCAGTGAATACCAGGGCTACACCTTC
>-|TRBV5-1|TRBJ1-1|-|17
CASSLTATIWDGTEAFF
TGCGCCAGCAGCTTGACTGCGACGATTTGGGATGGTACTGAAGCTTTCTTT
>-|TRBV7-7|TRBJ1-3|-|14
CASSLAGVGNTIYF
TGTGCCAGCAGCTTAGCGGGGGTCGGAAACACCATATATTTT
>-|TRBV13|TRBJ1-3|-|14
CASSTRGPGNTIYF
TGTGCCAGCAGCACTAGGGGACCTGGAAACACCATATATTTT
>-|TRBV7-2|TRBJ1-1|-|12
CASSFSGDEAFF
TGTGCCAGCAGCTTTAGTGGAGATGAAGCTTTCTTT
>-|TRBV11-3|TRBJ1-1|-|12
CASSFPGAEAFF
TGTGCCAGCAGCTTCCCAGGGGCCGAAGCTTTCTTT
>-|TRBV4-3|TRBJ2-5|-|14
CASSQDLGVGNQYF
TGCGCCAGCAGCCAAGATTTGGGGGTTGGGAACCAGTACTTC
>-|TRBV4-1|TRBJ1-5|-|13
CASSQDRNQPQHF
TGCGCCAGCAGCCAAGATCGCAATCAGCCCCAGCATTTT
>-|TRBV5-4|TRBJ1-4|-|13
CASSSGGNEKLFF
TGTGCCAGCAGCTCGGGGGGTAATGAAAAACTGTTTTTT
>-|TRBV18|TRBJ2-1|-|17
CASSPRGGLSSYNEQFF
TGTGCCAGCTCCCCTCGCGGAGGCCTTAGCTCCTACAATGAGCAGTTCTTC
>-|TRBV11-2|TRBJ1-1|-|15
CASSLDVGRSTEAFF
TGTGCCAGCAGCTTAGATGTGGGGCGTTCGACTGAAGCTTTCTTT
>TRBD2|TRBV2|TRBJ2-1|-|14
CASMITSGGNEQFF
TGTGCCAGCATGATAACTAGCGGGGGGAATGAGCAGTTCTTC
>-|TRBV20-1|TRBJ1-4|-|11
CSAGPAEKLFF
TGCAGTGCCGGCCCGGCCGAAAAACTGTTTTTT
>-|TRBV2|TRBJ1-2|few|18
CASSEEMQGLPRFYGYTF
TGTGCCAGCAGTGAAGAGATGCAGGGTCTCCCGAGGTTTTATGGCTACACCTTC
>-|TRBV5-1|TRBJ2-5|-|15
CASSLIFGRGETQYF
TGCGCCAGCAGCTTGATTTTCGGTCGGGGAGAGACCCAGTACTTC
>-|TRBV28|TRBJ1-2|-|13
CASTSGHSYGYTF
TGTGCCAGCACCTCGGGACACTCTTATGGCTACACCTTC
>-|TRBV18|TRBJ2-7|-|15
CASSPPSRGPYEQYF
TGTGCCAGCTCACCACCATCCAGGGGACCCTACGAGCAGTACTTC
>-|TRBV28|TRBJ2-7|-|13
CASSLFPTYEQYF
TGTGCCAGCAGTTTATTTCCAACCTACGAGCAGTACTTC
>-|TRBV14|TRBJ2-1|-|14
CASSRQKRGNEQFF
TGTGCCAGCAGCCGACAGAAAAGGGGCAATGAGCAGTTCTTC